The rows below give T cell receptor beta chains drawn from one sample of a study of blood T cell repertoires in COVID-19. TCRdb's copy holds only in-frame clones and misses some; the assay was immunoSEQ multiplex PCR. The sample lists roughly 71,000 clones; roughly 85% were seen once. Sequenced material: peripheral blood. Receptors were obtained from a man aged 45 to 65 with acute or convalescent COVID-19. The conserved cysteine and the conserved F or W are not part of the CDR3 here. D genes are given only for firm matches. Clone size is not always given. Where it is, it says once, few, many or a class for expanded clones.

J gene | V gene | clone size | CDR3 length | D gene | CDR3 protein
TRBJ2-3 | TRBV6-6 | NA | 19 | TRBD2 | ASSPHRRGAPLLISTDTQY
TRBJ1-1 | TRBV6-5 | NA | 13 | NA | ASSYGGVRNTEAF
TRBJ2-2 | TRBV7-9 | NA | 14 | NA | ASSHGLLANTGELF
TRBJ2-1 | TRBV10-3 | NA | 13 | TRBD2 | AISEFGGGRNEQF
TRBJ2-3 | TRBV3-1/TRBV3-2 | few | 11 | NA | ATERSGSNTQY
TRBJ2-3 | TRBV18 | NA | 12 | NA | ASSPGQSTDTQY
TRBJ2-5 | TRBV5-4 | once | 12 | TRBD2 | ASSLASGGETQY
TRBJ1-1 | TRBV9 | NA | 13 | NA | ASSGGRGLETEAF
TRBJ2-3 | TRBV6-5 | once | 12 | NA | ASSYSVGGVEQY
TRBJ2-3 | TRBV7-8 | once | 14 | NA | ASSLRVSRGSDTQY